Detailed here is one TCR beta chain. V shed 4 bases, J shed 5 bases, and the junction held 4 bases outside the gene matches. This CDR3 has 13 residues. Germline lookup yields CDR1 MDHEN and CDR2 SYDVKM. The sample is drawn from a study of human T cells and chemical hapten exposure. Documented time point: patch test 3, about 24 weeks after DPC sensitization. The treatment was: therapeutic diphenylcyclopropenone sensitization with weekly scalp DPC. A single record per CDR3 protein comes from TCRdb applying MiXCR to the RACE reads. The sample yields some 30,000 distinct CDR3 sequences, 5.8% seen once. This sequence was found in a man aged 25-45 years with alopecia areata. Some clones in this sample may be carry-over from other donors' samples. The gene calls are TRBV28 and TRBJ2-5; 7 bases agree with TRBD1. The input for sequencing was whole blood, taken in connection with sensitization to the hapten diphenylcyclopropenone (DPC). The CDR3 is CASSYRGRETQYF. In DNA form, the CDR3 reads TGTGCCAGCAGTTATAGGGGGCGGGAGACCCAGTACTTC.